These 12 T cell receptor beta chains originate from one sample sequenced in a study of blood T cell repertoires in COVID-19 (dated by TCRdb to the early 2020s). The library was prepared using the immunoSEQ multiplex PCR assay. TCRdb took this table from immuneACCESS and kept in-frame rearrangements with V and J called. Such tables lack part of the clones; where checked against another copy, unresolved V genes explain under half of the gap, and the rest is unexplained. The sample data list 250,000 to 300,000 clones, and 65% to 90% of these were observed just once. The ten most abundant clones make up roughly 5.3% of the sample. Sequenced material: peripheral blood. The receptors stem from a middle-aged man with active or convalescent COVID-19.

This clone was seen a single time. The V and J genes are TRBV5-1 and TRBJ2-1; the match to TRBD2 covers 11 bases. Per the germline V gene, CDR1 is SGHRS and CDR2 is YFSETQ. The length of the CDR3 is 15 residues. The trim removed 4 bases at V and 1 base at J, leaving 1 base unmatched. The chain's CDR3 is CASSRTSGSYNEQFF. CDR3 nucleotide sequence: TGCGCCAGCAGCCGGACTAGCGGGTCCTACAATGAGCAGTTCTTC.

This chain's CDR3 is CATSDASGRLIHEQFF. As DNA, the CDR3 is TGTGCCACCAGTGACGCTAGCGGGAGACTCATCCATGAGCAGTTCTTC. The chain carries TRBV24-1 and TRBJ2-1; 10 bases line up with TRBD2. This CDR3 region has 16 residues. Germline assignment: CDR1 KGHDR and CDR2 SFDVKD. J lost 8 bases, V lost 4 bases, and 10 bases had no gene match.

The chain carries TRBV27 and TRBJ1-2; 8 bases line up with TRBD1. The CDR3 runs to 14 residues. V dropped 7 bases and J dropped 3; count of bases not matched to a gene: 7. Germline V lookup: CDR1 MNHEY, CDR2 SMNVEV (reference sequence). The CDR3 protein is CASKIQGADYGYTF. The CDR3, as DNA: TGTGCCAGCAAAATTCAGGGGGCGGACTATGGCTACACCTTC.

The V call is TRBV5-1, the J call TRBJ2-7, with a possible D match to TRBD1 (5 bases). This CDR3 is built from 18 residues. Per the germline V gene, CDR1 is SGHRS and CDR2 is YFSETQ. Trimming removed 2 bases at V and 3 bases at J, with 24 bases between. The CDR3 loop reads CASSLFGQGAARIYEQYF. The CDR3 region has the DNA TGCGCCAGCAGCTTATTTGGCCAGGGCGCCGCCCGAATCTACGAGCAGTACTTC.

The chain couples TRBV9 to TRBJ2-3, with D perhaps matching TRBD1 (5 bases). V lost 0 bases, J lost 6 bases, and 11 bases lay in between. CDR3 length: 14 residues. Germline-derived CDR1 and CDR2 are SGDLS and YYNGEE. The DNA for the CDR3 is TGTGCCAGCAGCGTAGAGGGGTTGGCGGATACGCAGTATTTT. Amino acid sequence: CASSVEGLADTQYF.

In nucleotides, the CDR3 is TGTCCACAGGGACTAGTTTTCTGCGATGAGCAGTTCTTC. It is translated as CPQGLVFCDEQFF. This chain links TRBV11-2 with TRBJ2-1; 8 nucleotides match TRBD2. The CDR3 has 13 residues. Germline loops: CDR1 SGHAT, CDR2 FQNNGV.

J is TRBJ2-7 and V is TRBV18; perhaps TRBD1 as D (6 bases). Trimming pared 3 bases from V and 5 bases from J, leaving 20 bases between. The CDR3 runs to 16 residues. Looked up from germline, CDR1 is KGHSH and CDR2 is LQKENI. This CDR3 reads CASSPPITGYKDEQYF. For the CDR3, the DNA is TGTGCCAGCTCACCTCCCATCACAGGGTACAAGGACGAGCAGTACTTC.

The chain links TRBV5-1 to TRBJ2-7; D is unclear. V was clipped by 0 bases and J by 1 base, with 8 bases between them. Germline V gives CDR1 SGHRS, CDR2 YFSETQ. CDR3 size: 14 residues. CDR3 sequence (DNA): TGCGCCAGCAGCTTGGGACTGCGATCCTACGAGCAGTACTTC. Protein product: CASSLGLRSYEQYF. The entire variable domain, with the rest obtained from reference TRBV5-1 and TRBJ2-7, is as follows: KAGVTQTPRYLIKTRGQQVTLSCSPISGHRSVSWYQQTPGQGLQFLFEYFSETQRNKGNFPGRFSGRQFSNSRSEMNVSTLELGDSALYLCASSLGLRSYEQYFGPGTRLTVT.

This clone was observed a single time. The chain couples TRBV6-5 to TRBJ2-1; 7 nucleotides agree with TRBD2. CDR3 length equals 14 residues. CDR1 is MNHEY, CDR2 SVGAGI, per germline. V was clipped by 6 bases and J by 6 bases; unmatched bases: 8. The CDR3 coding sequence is TGTGCCAGCAGCGCGGGACTATTCCTCAATGAGCAGTTCTTC. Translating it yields CASSAGLFLNEQFF.

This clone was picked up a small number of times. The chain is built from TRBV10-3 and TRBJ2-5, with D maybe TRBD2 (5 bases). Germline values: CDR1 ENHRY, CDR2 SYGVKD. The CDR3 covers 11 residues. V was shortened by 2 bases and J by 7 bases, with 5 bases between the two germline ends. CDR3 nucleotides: TGTGCCATCAGTGAGGGAGGGACCCAGTACTTC. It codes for CAISEGGTQYF.

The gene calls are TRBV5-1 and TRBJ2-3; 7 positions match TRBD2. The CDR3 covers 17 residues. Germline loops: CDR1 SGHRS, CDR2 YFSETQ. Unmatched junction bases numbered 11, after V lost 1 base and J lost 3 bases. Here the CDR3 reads CASSLSRTSGGTDTQYF. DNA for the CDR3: TGCGCCAGCAGCTTGTCTAGGACTAGTGGTGGTACAGATACGCAGTATTTT.

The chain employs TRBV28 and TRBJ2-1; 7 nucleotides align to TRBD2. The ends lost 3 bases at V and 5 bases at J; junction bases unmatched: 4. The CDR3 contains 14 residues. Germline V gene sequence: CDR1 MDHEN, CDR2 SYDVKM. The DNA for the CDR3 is TGTGCCAGCAGTTTCTTAGCGGGTAACAATGAGCAGTTCTTC. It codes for CASSFLAGNNEQFF.